A single sample gave rise to the 12 T cell receptor beta chains below, sequenced in a study of beta chain features in type 1 diabetes (dated 2018 in TCRdb). The library came from the immunoSEQ multiplex PCR assay. The entire isolated RNA was reverse transcribed using the High Capacity cDNA Reverse Transcription Kit, and thus expressed TCRB transcripts were sequenced. TCRdb provides this immuneACCESS table in a form limited to in-frame rearrangements. Some clones are lacking; in checked studies, under half of them reflect an unresolved V gene, and why the rest are absent is not known. This sample lists 500,000 to 700,000 clones; about a sixth were detected once. The top ten clones comprise more than 0.08% of the sample. Sequenced sample: naive CD4+ T cells from blood. This specimen's cell subset or site label, per the study, means: true naive CD4+ T cells. The receptors come from a man aged 18-30 years in good health.

This rearrangement joins TRBV7-9 to TRBJ2-5, with D perhaps TRBD2 (5 bases). The germline V gene has CDR1 SEHNR and CDR2 FQNEAQ (reference sequence). This CDR3 contains 17 residues. V lost 3 bases and J lost 3, with 20 bases in between. Here the CDR3 reads CASSFKGTRVGKETQYF. The CDR3 DNA follows: TGTGCCAGCAGCTTTAAAGGCACGCGGGTGGGGAAAGAGACCCAGTACTTC.

The chain uses TRBV4-1 and TRBJ1-5, with 7 bases that match TRBD1. Germline V CDR1 and CDR2: MGHRA, YSYEKL. The CDR3 runs 15 residues. Germline trimming cut 10 bases from V and 0 bases from J; bases unmatched to any gene: 9. The CDR3 bases are TGCGCCACCCGGGACAGCTATTATAGCAATCAGCCCCAGCATTTT. Translating gives CATRDSYYSNQPQHF.

In this sample, this clone turned up a few times. V and J are TRBV4-3 and TRBJ2-7; D tentatively fits TRBD1 or TRBD2 (6 bases each). The CDR3 has 16 amino acids. Trimming took 4 bases from V and 2 from J, leaving 18 bases between them. Germline lookup yields CDR1 LGHNA and CDR2 YSLEER. Here the CDR3 DNA reads TGCGCCAGCAGCCGAGAAAGCACAGGGACTCCCTACGAGCAGTACTTC. Translated: CASSRESTGTPYEQYF.

V is TRBV7-2 and J is TRBJ2-7, with 10 bases matching TRBD2. V dropped 6 bases and J dropped 7; count of bases not matched to a gene: 6. From germline, CDR1 is SGHTA and CDR2 FQGNSA. The length of the CDR3 is 13 residues. The CDR3 loop reads CASSRSGGVEQYF. The CDR3 region has the DNA TGTGCCAGCAGTAGAAGCGGGGGGGTTGAGCAGTACTTC.

This clone was picked up a small number of times. The V gene is TRBV30, the J gene TRBJ1-1; D unresolved. Germline CDR1 is GTSNPN and CDR2 is SVGIG (reference sequence). V gave up 4 bases and J gave up 4 bases, with 16 bases separating them. CDR3 length: 14 residues. CDR3 DNA: TGTGCCTGGACCATACACGGGAGTGGCACTGAAGCTTTCTTT. Its protein is CAWTIHGSGTEAFF.

This chain uses TRBV6-5 with TRBJ2-7, with a tentative D call TRBD1 (7 bases). The CDR3 length is 14 residues. Trimming stripped 5 bases from V and 5 bases from J, with 16 bases between. Looked up from germline, CDR1 is MNHEY and CDR2 is SVGAGI. DNA of the CDR3: TGTGCCAGCAGTACGACAGGGACTTCTAACGAGCAGTACTTC. This gives the protein CASSTTGTSNEQYF.

The chain uses TRBV7-9 and TRBJ1-5; a possible D gene is TRBD1 (6 bases). With 1 base removed from V and 6 bases from J, the gap between germline ends came to 13 bases. The CDR3 has 15 amino acids. Germline V lookup: CDR1 SEHNR, CDR2 FQNEAQ (reference sequence). Here the CDR3 reads CASSLEAGGGQPQHF. In nucleotides, the CDR3 is TGTGCCAGCAGCTTAGAGGCGGGGGGCGGTCAGCCCCAGCATTTT.

This clone was seen more than once but under ten times. The chain employs TRBV7-3 and TRBJ2-3; D tentatively fits TRBD1 or TRBD2 (5 bases each). The CDR3 runs 16 residues. CDR1 is SGHTA and CDR2 is FQGTGA in the germline V gene. Trimming cost V 1 base and J 5 bases, with 16 bases left between them. As DNA, the CDR3 is TGTGCCAGCAGCTTAAGTTTTCGGGACCCGAGAGATACGCAGTATTTT. Protein sequence: CASSLSFRDPRDTQYF.

The chain combines TRBV10-3 with TRBJ1-1; 7 bases agree with TRBD1. The CDR3 is made up of 14 amino acids. Germline V CDR1 and CDR2: ENHRY, SYGVKD. The V segment lost 1 base and the J segment 4 bases; nucleotides outside the gene matches: 3. This CDR3 reads CAISEYPGGTEAFF. The CDR3 nucleotides are TGTGCCATCAGTGAGTACCCAGGGGGCACTGAAGCTTTCTTT.

J is TRBJ1-4 and V is TRBV19; 7 nucleotides line up with TRBD1. J gave up 5 bases and V 6 bases, and 6 bases lay outside the gene matches. The CDR3 extends over 14 amino acids. In germline, CDR1 is LNHDA, CDR2 SQIVND (reference sequence). The DNA for the CDR3 is TGTGCCAGTAGAGGGACAGTGAAGAATGAAAAACTGTTTTTT. It is translated as CASRGTVKNEKLFF.

The chain combines TRBV18 with TRBJ2-1; D is unclear. Per the germline V gene, CDR1 is KGHSH and CDR2 is LQKENI. V was clipped by 3 bases and J by 7 bases, with 13 bases between them. The length of the CDR3 is 14 residues. CDR3 protein: CASSPLRTENEQFF. CDR3 coding DNA: TGTGCCAGCTCACCCCTCAGGACGGAGAATGAGCAGTTCTTC. Combining the CDR3 with reference TRBV18 and TRBJ2-1 gives the whole variable domain NAGVMQNPRHLVRRRGQEARLRCSPMKGHSHVYWYRQLPEEGLKFMVYLQKENIIDESGMPKERFSAEFPKEGPSILRIQQVVRGDSAAYFCASSPLRTENEQFFGPGTRLTVL.

This clone has more than one count but fewer than ten. This chain links TRBV27 with TRBJ2-7, with D possibly matching TRBD2 (5 bases). V dropped 4 bases and J dropped 1 base, with 23 bases sitting between them. This CDR3 has 18 amino acids. Germline-derived CDR1 and CDR2 are MNHEY and SMNVEV (reference sequence). CDR3 region: CASSSPVGFGKGSYEQYF. The CDR3 nucleotides read TGTGCCAGCAGTTCGCCCGTAGGGTTCGGGAAGGGTTCCTACGAGCAGTACTTC.